Below, 17 T cell receptor beta chains from the same sample are listed, as sequenced in a study of response to subunit inactivated influenza vaccine. TCRdb reanalysed the RT-PCR reads using MiXCR and keeps one entry per CDR3 protein. The sample holds around 200,000 distinct CDR3 sequences; approximately 12% are singletons and the top ten take less than 30%. The data were also submitted as part of a second study, on T cells expressing NK-cell markers. That investigation notes: For TCR beta, cDNA was produced by 5'RACE template switching with UMIs.

The sample here was CD8+ T cells sorted from PBMCs, taken roughly 13 days after vaccination. Receptors were obtained from a man in his forties or fifties who received an inactivated influenza vaccine.

This clonotype appeared many times. This chain joins TRBV20-1 and TRBJ2-7; D could derive from TRBD1 or TRBD2 (5 bases each). Deletions cut 3 bases from V and 3 bases from J, with 18 bases between. The CDR3 runs 15 residues. Germline CDR1 is DFQATT and CDR2 is SNEGSKA (reference sequence). In DNA, the CDR3 is TGCAGTGCTAGGGTCGCCATGGGGACCGACTACGAGCAGTACTTC. Protein product: CSARVAMGTDYEQYF.

The chain recombines TRBV5-6 with TRBJ1-1, with D unresolved. The CDR3 extends over 10 amino acids. V lost 1 base and J 7 bases, leaving 2 bases between the germline ends. CDR1 and CDR2 from the germline V gene are SGHDT and YYEEEE. The CDR3 DNA reads as TGTGCCAGCAGCTTGAGTGAAGCTTTCTTT. As protein: CASSLSEAFF.

V gene TRBV27 combines with J gene TRBJ2-7; 7 positions match TRBD1. The J segment lost 4 bases and the V segment lost 5 bases, leaving 2 bases of the junction unmatched. There are 12 residues in the CDR3. Germline loops: CDR1 MNHEY, CDR2 SMNVEV (reference sequence). CDR3 nucleotides: TGTGCCAGCAGTACGACAGGGTACGAGCAGTACTTC. It is translated as CASSTTGYEQYF.

This clonotype was counted at least ten times. The chain recombines TRBV13 with TRBJ2-5; 9 bases line up with TRBD1. Germline CDR1 and CDR2: PRHDT and FYEKMQ (reference sequence). J gave up 4 bases and V 5 bases, and 5 bases lay outside the gene matches. CDR3 size: 14 residues. The CDR3 protein is CASSDGQGPETQYF. The CDR3 DNA sequence: TGTGCCAGCAGCGACGGACAGGGGCCAGAGACCCAGTACTTC. The entire variable domain, with the rest obtained from reference TRBV13 and TRBJ2-5, is as follows: AAGVIQSPRHLIKEKRETATLKCYPIPRHDTVYWYQQGPGQDPQFLISFYEKMQSDKGSIPDRFSAQQFSDYHSELNMSSLELGDSALYFCASSDGQGPETQYFGPGTRLLVL.

The sample holds a few counts of this clonotype. This chain uses TRBV13 with TRBJ2-5, with 8 bases lining up with TRBD2. There are 15 residues in the CDR3. V shed 5 bases, J shed 5 bases, and the junction held 10 bases outside the gene matches. Germline lookup yields CDR1 PRHDT and CDR2 FYEKMQ (reference sequence). The CDR3 DNA follows: TGTGCCAGCAGCCCCGGACCTCGGGAGGGTGAGACCCAGTACTTC. Translation: CASSPGPREGETQYF.

The chain employs TRBV15 and TRBJ2-7, with 8 positions matching TRBD1. With 7 bases clipped from V and 5 bases from J, the junction kept 10 bases outside the gene matches. The CDR3 is 14 residues long. Germline CDR1 is LNHNV and CDR2 is YYDKDF (reference sequence). The CDR3 coding sequence is TGTGCCACCAAGGAGCAGGGGGCGCTGAACGAGCAGTACTTC. It codes for CATKEQGALNEQYF. The full variable domain, with the rest looked up from reference TRBV15 and TRBJ2-7, is DAMVIQNPRYQVTQFGKPVTLSCSQTLNHNVMYWYQQKSSQAPKLLFHYYDKDFNNEADTPDNFQSRRPNTSFCFLDIRSPGLGDTAMYLCATKEQGALNEQYFGPGTRLTVT.

Turning to this clonotype: This may come from a read error, since a much larger clone is one base off. The rearrangement links TRBV12-3 or TRBV12-4 to TRBJ2-5; perhaps TRBD2 as D (5 bases). Trimming stripped 7 bases from V and 2 bases from J, with 20 bases between. This CDR3 is built from 16 residues. The CDR3 region has the DNA TGTGCCAGCACCTTGACATCCGGGAATACACAAGAGACCCAGTACTTC. This translates into CASTLTSGNTQETQYF.

V and J are TRBV10-2 and TRBJ1-2; the D is unclear. Germline CDR1 reads WSHSY; CDR2 reads SAAADI. The CDR3 has 15 residues. V lost 5 bases, J lost 0 bases, and 13 bases lay in between. This chain's CDR3 is CASSRHSYTNYGYTF. CDR3 nucleotide sequence: TGCGCCAGCAGTAGACACAGTTATACTAACTATGGCTACACCTTC.

The table lists this clonotype with many counts. V and J are TRBV7-2 and TRBJ2-7, with TRBD2 as a possible D gene (5 bases). This CDR3 has 14 residues. Trimming shortened V by 4 bases and J by 6 bases, and 16 bases separated the two germline ends. Germline V CDR1 and CDR2: SGHTA, FQGNSA. CDR3 in DNA: TGTGCCAGCAGCTCCTACGGACTGTCAGGCGAGCAGTACTTC. This sequence encodes CASSSYGLSGEQYF.

This clonotype was recorded many times. CDR3 DNA: TGTGCCAGCAGCGTTTCCCAACCAAGCTCCTACAATGAGCAGTTCTTC. Its translation: CASSVSQPSSYNEQFF. This chain joins TRBV9 and TRBJ2-1; D unclear. This CDR3 region has 16 residues. Trimming cost V 2 bases and J 0 bases, with 12 bases left between them. CDR1 and CDR2 from the germline V gene are SGDLS and YYNGEE.

The rearrangement uses TRBV11-2 and TRBJ1-6; D remains unclear. This CDR3 region has 17 residues. Deletions cut 5 bases from V and 8 bases from J, with 22 bases between. Germline lookup yields CDR1 SGHAT and CDR2 FQNNGV. CDR3 DNA: TGTGCCAGCAGCACGGGCCTCGAAGAGGTGGCTGATTCACCCCTCCACTTT. Its protein product is CASSTGLEEVADSPLHF.

The chain uses TRBV27 and TRBJ2-3; 10 positions match TRBD2. CDR1 is MNHEY, CDR2 SMNVEV, per germline (reference sequence). The CDR3 runs 15 residues. Losses at the gene ends were 7 bases for V and 1 base for J; bases not matched to a gene: 5. The CDR3: CASKVLAGGTDTQYF. CDR3 sequence (DNA): TGTGCCAGCAAGGTCCTAGCGGGAGGCACAGATACGCAGTATTTT.

The chain employs TRBV27 and TRBJ2-7; the match to TRBD1 covers 8 bases. V lost 2 bases, J lost 3 bases, and 3 bases stayed unmatched. This CDR3 is built from 14 residues. The V gene's germline CDR1 is MNHEY and CDR2 SMNVEV (reference sequence). The CDR3 is CASSLNTGGYEQYF. CDR3 nucleotide sequence: TGTGCCAGCAGTTTAAACACAGGGGGCTACGAGCAGTACTTC.

This clonotype was seen a handful of times. The V and J genes are TRBV6-2 or TRBV6-3 and TRBJ2-1, with D possibly being TRBD2 (5 bases). V lost 1 base, J lost 6 bases, and 10 bases lay in between. Looked up from germline, CDR1 is MNHEY and CDR2 is SVGEGT. The CDR3 sequence is 14 residues long. This CDR3 reads CASSYYSSINEQFF. CDR3 nucleotide sequence: TGTGCCAGCAGTTACTACTCTAGCATCAATGAGCAGTTCTTC.

CDR3 DNA sequence: TGTGCCAGCAGTTTGGGCAGGGGGCCTTCACCCCTCCACTTT. This translates into CASSLGRGPSPLHF. The genes are TRBV28 and TRBJ1-6, with 8 bases identical to TRBD1. The CDR3 extends over 14 amino acids. CDR1 and CDR2 (germline): MDHEN, SYDVKM. V lost 3 bases to trimming and J lost 9 bases; unmatched junction nucleotides: 4.

The V call is TRBV9, the J call TRBJ2-1; 8 positions match TRBD1. CDR1 is SGDLS and CDR2 is YYNGEE in the germline V gene. Trimming cost V 0 bases and J 4 bases; bases outside gene matches: 6. This CDR3 has 16 residues. CDR3 sequence: CASSVGGRGLYNEQFF. For the CDR3, the DNA is TGTGCCAGCAGCGTAGGTGGCAGGGGGCTATACAATGAGCAGTTCTTC.

The table lists this clonotype with a few counts. This chain connects TRBV5-1 to TRBJ2-1, with 9 nucleotides matching TRBD1. V shed 1 base, J shed 6 bases, and the junction held 2 bases outside the gene matches. Germline V CDR1 and CDR2: SGHRS, YFSETQ. The CDR3 contains 14 residues. Here the CDR3 reads CASSLRQGVNEQFF. CDR3 nucleotide sequence: TGCGCCAGCAGCTTGAGACAGGGGGTCAATGAGCAGTTCTTC.